Listed below are T cell receptor beta chains from one sample, sequenced in a study of blood T cell repertoires in COVID-19. Assay: immunoSEQ multiplex PCR; the TCRdb copy retains only in-frame clones and omits some. The table shows more than 150,000 clones, with more than 85% occurring only once. Input material: PBMCs or T cells enriched from blood (not recorded which). The receptor source for this set is a woman aged 45-65 years who had recovered from COVID-19. The CDR3 runs from the conserved cysteine through the conserved F or W. Fields, in order: D gene, clone size, V gene, J gene, CDR3 DNA, CDR3 protein. The D gene is left open where the match is weak. For some rows the clone size is stated as once, few or many, or as a class when expanded; others skip it.

TRBD1	NA	TRBV6-6	TRBJ2-6	TGTGCCAGCAGCCCCTCGGACAGGGCCGGGGCCAACGTCCTGACTTTC	CASSPSDRAGANVLTF
NA	once	TRBV19	TRBJ1-2	TGTGCCACCTCCCCCGACAGTTACTATGGCTACACCTTC	CATSPDSYYGYTF
NA	once	TRBV27	TRBJ1-5	TGTGCCAGCAGTAGAATCACACCCAACGCTCATCAGCCCCAGCATTTT	CASSRITPNAHQPQHF
TRBD1	NA	TRBV7-6	TRBJ1-1	TGTGCCAGCAGCTCCGCAGGGGGTCGAGCTTTCTTT	CASSSAGGRAFF
NA	NA	TRBV5-4	TRBJ2-2	TGTGCCAGCAGCCGGGGCGGGATTAACACCGGGGAGCTGTTTTTT	CASSRGGINTGELFF
NA	once	TRBV5-5	TRBJ1-1	TGTGCCAGCAGCCCAGGTCCCCCGAACACTGAAGCTTTCTTT	CASSPGPPNTEAFF
NA	NA	TRBV19	TRBJ1-3	TGTGCCAGTAGTATCTCAGGGAATTCTGGAAACACCATATATTTT	CASSISGNSGNTIYF
NA	NA	TRBV6-5	TRBJ1-2	TGTGCCAGCACGGACAGAGGAGCTAACTATGGCTACACCTTC	CASTDRGANYGYTF
NA	NA	TRBV28	TRBJ1-1	TGTGCCAGCAGCACCTGGGGGGGAGGCACTGAAGCTTTCTTT	CASSTWGGGTEAFF
NA	NA	TRBV5-4	TRBJ1-5	TGTGCCAGCAGCCGGGGGGGCAATCAGCCCCAGCATTTT	CASSRGGNQPQHF
TRBD1	NA	TRBV27	TRBJ1-6	TGTGCCAACAGAGACAGGGAGAATTCACCCCTCCACTTT	CANRDRENSPLHF
NA	NA	TRBV24-1	TRBJ2-7	TGTGCCACCAGTGACATCTACGAGCAGTACTTC	CATSDIYEQYF
NA	NA	TRBV7-9	TRBJ2-1	TGTGCCAGCAGCTCCCGAGGGGGTGAGCAGTTCTTC	CASSSRGGEQFF
NA	NA	TRBV18	TRBJ1-1	TGTGCCAGCTCACCAGGACTAAACACTGAAGCTTTCTTT	CASSPGLNTEAFF
TRBD2	NA	TRBV9	TRBJ2-7	TGTGCCAGCAGCCCACACACTAGCGGGACCTACGAGCAGTACTTC	CASSPHTSGTYEQYF
NA	once	TRBV7-9	TRBJ2-5	TGTGCCAGCAGCGTCCCCCCGGGTTCCATGTACCAAGAGACCCAGTACTTC	CASSVPPGSMYQETQYF
NA	NA	TRBV6-1	TRBJ2-4	TGTGCCAGCAGTGAAGGAGGGGGGGCCGACATTCAGTACTTC	CASSEGGGADIQYF
TRBD2	once	TRBV4-1	TRBJ2-1	TGCGCCAGCAGCCCCCAACTAGCGGTTATCTACAATGAGCAGTTCTTC	CASSPQLAVIYNEQFF
TRBD2	NA	TRBV19	TRBJ2-1	TGTGCCAGTAGTATAAGCGGGAGCTCCTACAATGAGCAGTTCTTC	CASSISGSSYNEQFF
NA	NA	TRBV19	TRBJ1-3	TGTGCCAGTAGTCGGACAGTCTCTGGAAACACCATATATTTT	CASSRTVSGNTIYF
NA	NA	TRBV30	TRBJ1-6	TGTGCCTGGGGCGGGGAAACCTCACCCCTCCACTTT	CAWGGETSPLHF
TRBD2	NA	TRBV27	TRBJ2-1	TGTGCCAGCAGTTCTCAGACAGGACTAGCGGGTAGAAATGAGCAGTTCTTC	CASSSQTGLAGRNEQFF
TRBD1	NA	TRBV5-1	TRBJ2-4	TGCGCCAGCAGCTCCAGACAGGGGATCGACAAAAACATTCAGTACTTC	CASSSRQGIDKNIQYF
TRBD2	NA	TRBV11-2	TRBJ2-1	TGTGCCAGCAGGACTAGCCGGATGAGCTCCTACAATGAGCAGTTCTTC	CASRTSRMSSYNEQFF
TRBD2	NA	TRBV4-1	TRBJ2-1	TGCGCCAGCAGCCAAGAGACTAGCGGGAGGTCGAATGAGCAGTTCTTC	CASSQETSGRSNEQFF
TRBD2	few	TRBV2	TRBJ2-2	TGTGCCAGCAGTGAAGGGGCCGTGCGACTAGCGAGCACCGGGGAGCTGTTTTTT	CASSEGAVRLASTGELFF
NA	NA	TRBV11-2	TRBJ1-3	TGTGCCAGCAGCCCTCTAAGTCGGGATACCATATATTTT	CASSPLSRDTIYF
NA	NA	TRBV28	TRBJ2-7	TGTGCCAGCACTGAGGAATTTTCCTACGAGCAGTACTTC	CASTEEFSYEQYF
TRBD1	NA	TRBV5-1	TRBJ1-6	TGCGCCAGCAGCTTTACAGGGGGCTCCTATAATTCACCCCTCCACTTT	CASSFTGGSYNSPLHF
NA	NA	TRBV21-1	TRBJ2-1	TGTTGTAGCGGAGGTCCCAATGAGCAGTTCTTC	CCSGGPNEQFF
NA	many	TRBV4-3	TRBJ2-1	TGCGCCAGCAGCCCTAGCTTTGCCTCGAGCAATGAGCAGTTCTTC	CASSPSFASSNEQFF
TRBD2	once	TRBV5-1	TRBJ2-7	TGCGCCAGCAGCTTGCTAGCGGACCCAGCCGACGAGCAGTACTTC	CASSLLADPADEQYF
NA	NA	TRBV19	TRBJ2-7	TGTGCCAGTAGTATCGTTGGCGGAACAGGTCCCTACGAGCAGTACTTC	CASSIVGGTGPYEQYF
TRBD1	NA	TRBV15	TRBJ2-3	TGTGCCACCAGCAGAGCTCCTCGGGACAGGGTTTCCGATACGCAGTATTTT	CATSRAPRDRVSDTQYF
TRBD2	NA	TRBV6-6	TRBJ2-2	TGTGCCAGCAGCCGACCCGGGAGGGAAGCCGGGGAGCTGTTTTTT	CASSRPGREAGELFF
TRBD2	NA	TRBV10-3	TRBJ2-1	TGTGCCATCAGTGAGTCGGAGCTAGCGGGTGAGCAGTTCTTC	CAISESELAGEQFF
NA	NA	TRBV12-2	TRBJ1-1	TGTGCAAGTCACCCATCCGGGGGAATCTCGCCTGAAGCTTTCTTT	CASHPSGGISPEAFF
NA	NA	TRBV7-2	TRBJ2-1	TGTGCCAGCAGCTTAGGCGGGGGCGTAACCGGCAATGAGCAGTTCTTC	CASSLGGGVTGNEQFF
NA	once	TRBV18	TRBJ2-5	TGTGCCAGCTCACGCCAACAGGGTACCCAAGAGACCCAGTACTTC	CASSRQQGTQETQYF
TRBD1	NA	TRBV10-3	TRBJ1-1	TGTGCCATCAGAGGACAGGGGGCGCGCGGGCTGAACACTGAAGCTTTCTTT	CAIRGQGARGLNTEAFF
TRBD1	NA	TRBV6-2/TRBV6-3	TRBJ1-5	TGTGCCAGCAGTACGGACAGGGGGCAGAATCAGCCCCAGCATTTT	CASSTDRGQNQPQHF
TRBD2	once	TRBV15	TRBJ2-3	TGTGCCACCAGCTCTTGGACTAGCGGGAGCACAGATACGCAGTATTTT	CATSSWTSGSTDTQYF
TRBD1	once	TRBV5-5	TRBJ1-4	TGTGCCAGCAGCACCCAGGGGGCAACTAATGAAAAACTGTTTTTT	CASSTQGATNEKLFF
TRBD2	NA	TRBV27	TRBJ2-7	TGTGCCAGCAGGCGTCCGTGGGAGGGCTCCTACGAGCAGTACTTC	CASRRPWEGSYEQYF
NA	NA	TRBV6-1	TRBJ2-7	TGTGCCAGCAGCCCCGGGGGGCTCGAGCAGTACTTC	CASSPGGLEQYF
NA	NA	TRBV28	TRBJ1-6	TGTGCCAGCATGAGGGCCTACGTTAATTCACCCCTCCACTTT	CASMRAYVNSPLHF
NA	NA	TRBV30	TRBJ2-3	TGTGCCTGGAGTTCTTTGGGAGGCGGAAATCCCGGACGCACAGATACGCAGTATTTT	CAWSSLGGGNPGRTDTQYF
TRBD2	NA	TRBV7-2	TRBJ2-1	TGTGCCAGCACCTTCCTCGGGGCTAGCGGGAGTTATGAGCAGTTCTTC	CASTFLGASGSYEQFF
NA	NA	TRBV18	TRBJ2-7	TGTGCCAGCTCACCGCGGGACGGGTACGAGCAGTACTTC	CASSPRDGYEQYF
NA	NA	TRBV18	TRBJ2-3	TGTGCCAGCTCACCACGCGACAGAAATACGCAGTATTTT	CASSPRDRNTQYF